The sequence of this TCR beta chain was determined in a study of T-cell reconstitution after alpha-beta-depleted transplantation in children. Molecular barcoding with unique molecular identifiers was used for the TCRbeta library. TCRdb used MiXCR to reprocess the PCR reads, holding one entry per CDR3 protein. The sample contains 250,000 to 300,000 distinct CDR3 sequences, around 7.1% of which appear only once. Broader study findings: T cells produced anew were the main source of T-cell counts and diversity one year after transplant.

Notes on this clonotype: Its specificity is unknown.

V lost 1 base and J lost 5, with 17 bases in between. From germline, CDR1 is SGHAT and CDR2 FQNNGV. The CDR3 is 16 residues long. The receptor was derived from a female patient aged 2-10 years who had a stem cell transplant for Fanconi anemia, so the T cells may come from the graft donor. The sample consisted of peripheral blood, taken 360 days after TCRalphabeta/CD19-depleted stem cell transplant. V gene TRBV11-2 combines with J gene TRBJ1-1; weak D call: TRBD1 (5 bases). CDR3 in amino acids: CASSLVLRTKRTEAFF. DNA of the CDR3: TGTGCCAGCAGCTTAGTTTTACGGACAAAGAGGACTGAAGCTTTCTTT.